The 32 T cell receptor beta chains below all came from one sample that was sequenced in a study of regulatory T cells in long-lasting Graves disease. Time point defined: newly diagnosed GD, antithyroid drugs for less than 3 months. Making the TCR library involved RNA that had been extracted from PBMCs. In building TCR beta libraries, iRepertoire HTBI primers were used together with Arm-PCR of CDR3 regions. TCRdb re-analysed the multiplex PCR reads in MiXCR, keeping a single row per CDR3 protein. The top ten clones hold more than 8.5% of a sample with roughly 500,000 distinct CDR3 sequences, 13% of them seen once. A further study also used this sample, focusing on T cells in Graves' hyperthyroidism and ophthalmopathy.

Sequenced material: peripheral blood mononuclear cells (PBMCs), taken at new diagnosis, from a patient treated with antithyroid drugs. These receptors all stem from a man aged 25 to 45 with Graves disease.

This clonotype has ten or more counts. This chain joins TRBV5-1 and TRBJ1-1, with D hard to call. The CDR3 spans 15 residues. Trimming stripped 4 bases from V and 3 bases from J, with 16 bases between. The V gene's germline CDR1 is SGHRS and CDR2 YFSETQ. This chain's CDR3 is CASSPRWGSDTEAFF. CDR3 in DNA: TGCGCCAGCAGCCCGAGGTGGGGTAGTGACACTGAAGCTTTCTTT.

This clonotype was seen many times. The chain is built from TRBV20-1 and TRBJ2-7, with D perhaps matching TRBD2 (5 bases). V dropped 5 bases and J dropped 7 bases, with 24 bases sitting between them. The germline gives CDR1 DFQATT, CDR2 SNEGSKA (reference sequence). The CDR3 is 15 amino acids. The CDR3 bases are TGCAGTGCTCCACAAATAGGACTGGGATCTGGGGAGCAGTACTTC. The encoded protein is CSAPQIGLGSGEQYF.

The V gene is TRBV28, the J gene TRBJ2-1; D is possibly TRBD1 or TRBD2 (5 bases each). The CDR3 is 12 amino acids. V lost 8 bases and J lost 9, with 14 bases in between. Germline V gives CDR1 MDHEN, CDR2 SYDVKM. The DNA of the CDR3 is TGTGCCAGCCGACCGGAGAGGGGTGAGCAGTTCTTC. This encodes CASRPERGEQFF.

In this sample, this clonotype turned up a few times. This chain joins TRBV20-1 and TRBJ2-1; 10 bases fit TRBD2. Germline trimming cut 4 bases from V and 4 bases from J; bases unmatched to any gene: 4. Per germline, CDR1 DFQATT and CDR2 SNEGSKA (reference sequence). The CDR3 runs to 14 residues. The CDR3 DNA follows: TGCAGTGCTACCGGGACTAGCGTTTACAATGAGCAGTTCTTC. Protein sequence: CSATGTSVYNEQFF.

In DNA, the CDR3 is TGCAGCGCTCCGGGGGGCCGGTATGGCTACACCTTC. This sequence encodes CSAPGGRYGYTF. The chain joins TRBV29-1 to TRBJ1-2, with D perhaps matching TRBD1 (6 bases). Trimming shortened V by 7 bases and J by 5 bases, and 14 bases separated the two germline ends. The CDR3 has 12 amino acids. The germline V gene encodes CDR1 SQVTM and CDR2 ANQGSEA. Complete variable domain (other parts from reference TRBV29-1 and TRBJ1-2): SAVISQKPSRDICQRGTSLTIQCQVDSQVTMMFWYRQQPGQSLTLIATANQGSEATYESGFVIDKFPISRPNLTFSTLTVSNMSPEDSSIYLCSAPGGRYGYTFGSGTRLTVV.

The V gene is TRBV19, the J gene TRBJ1-5; D is perhaps TRBD1 (5 bases). V shed 3 bases and J shed 4 bases, with 16 bases lying between them. CDR3 length: 16 amino acids. From germline, CDR1 is LNHDA and CDR2 SQIVND (reference sequence). CDR3 loop: CASSMGTGALNQPQHF. CDR3 DNA: TGTGCCAGTAGTATGGGGACGGGTGCCCTTAATCAGCCCCAGCATTTT. The whole variable domain, remainder taken from reference TRBV19 and TRBJ1-5, is DGGITQSPKYLFRKEGQNVTLSCEQNLNHDAMYWYRQDPGQGLRLIYYSQIVNDFQKGDIAEGYSVSREKKESFPLTVTSAQKNPTAFYLCASSMGTGALNQPQHFGDGTRLSIL.

This clonotype was seen repeatedly, ten times or more. This chain connects TRBV27 to TRBJ2-2; TRBD2 aligns across 15 bases. The CDR3 spans 21 residues. The germline V gene has CDR1 MNHEY and CDR2 SMNVEV (reference sequence). The trim removed 0 bases at V and 3 bases at J, leaving 11 bases unmatched. DNA of the CDR3: TGTGCCAGCAGTTTATCGGTACCTGGACTAGCGGGAGGGCCGTACACCGGGGAGCTGTTTTTT. It is translated as CASSLSVPGLAGGPYTGELFF.

The chain recombines TRBV3-1 with TRBJ1-5; the D gene is possibly TRBD1 (5 bases). The V gene's germline CDR1 is LGHDT and CDR2 YNNKEL (reference sequence). The CDR3 is made up of 15 amino acids. Trimming removed 0 bases from V and 7 bases from J, with 13 bases in between. CDR3 sequence reads: CASSQDSGWGQPQHF. The CDR3 region has the DNA TGTGCCAGCAGCCAAGATTCAGGGTGGGGGCAGCCCCAGCATTTT. Based on the CDR3 plus reference TRBV3-1 and TRBJ1-5, the full variable domain is DTAVSQTPKYLVTQMGNDKSIKCEQNLGHDTMYWYKQDSKKFLKIMFSYNNKELIINETVPNRFSPKSPDKAHLNLHINSLELGDSAVYFCASSQDSGWGQPQHFGDGTRLSIL.

The rearrangement uses TRBV6-2 or TRBV6-3 and TRBJ2-5; D gene ambiguous. This CDR3 is built from 19 residues. Trimming cost V 0 bases and J 4 bases, with 24 bases left between them. Germline V gene lookup returns CDR1 MNHEY and CDR2 SVGEGT. CDR3 region: CASSYSPLTINPSLETQYF. CDR3 DNA sequence: TGTGCCAGCAGTTACTCTCCTTTGACAATAAACCCTTCCCTAGAGACCCAGTACTTC.

This clonotype has a handful of counts. The chain combines TRBV5-1 with TRBJ2-4, with D perhaps matching TRBD1 (5 bases). V lost 2 bases, J lost 6 bases, and 9 bases lay in between. The CDR3 spans 13 residues. The germline V gene encodes CDR1 SGHRS and CDR2 YFSETQ. CDR3 DNA: TGCGCCAGCAGCTTAAGTCAGGGAAACATTCAGTACTTC. Residues: CASSLSQGNIQYF.

This clonotype came up many times. The chain carries TRBV29-1 and TRBJ2-1; no definite D call. This CDR3 is built from 11 residues. Looked up from germline, CDR1 is SQVTM and CDR2 is ANQGSEA. V lost 3 bases and J 4 bases, leaving 4 bases between the germline ends. DNA of the CDR3: TGCAGCGTTGAGAGGTACAATGAGCAGTTCTTC. Translating gives CSVERYNEQFF.

This clonotype has a count of ten or more. This chain links TRBV19 with TRBJ1-3, with no clear D. Germline values: CDR1 LNHDA, CDR2 SQIVND (reference sequence). The CDR3 is 16 residues long. V was clipped by 4 bases and J by 0 bases, with 13 bases between them. CDR3 nucleotides: TGTGCCAGTAGTACCTCTTCGACCCTCTCTGGAAACACCATATATTTT. Its translation is CASSTSSTLSGNTIYF.

In this sample, this clonotype turned up many times. The chain combines TRBV28 with TRBJ2-1, with a possible D match to TRBD2 (7 bases). V was trimmed by 3 bases and J by 1 base, leaving 10 bases between them. The CDR3 consists of 15 residues. CDR1 and CDR2 from the germline V gene are MDHEN and SYDVKM. The CDR3 region is CASSLGGPSYNEQFF. CDR3 DNA: TGTGCCAGCAGTTTGGGGGGGCCGTCCTACAATGAGCAGTTCTTC.

This clonotype came up many times. V and J are TRBV12-3 or TRBV12-4 and TRBJ2-5; D remains unclear. The V end was cut by 2 bases, the J end by 2 bases, with 6 bases between. The CDR3 has 13 amino acids. CDR3 region: CASSLHVQETQYF. The CDR3 DNA follows: TGTGCCAGCAGTTTACACGTACAAGAGACCCAGTACTTC.

This clonotype has at least ten counts. The V and J genes are TRBV12-3 or TRBV12-4 and TRBJ2-7, with 7 bases that match TRBD2. The CDR3 has 12 amino acids. Germline trimming cut 11 bases from V and 4 bases from J; bases unmatched to any gene: 8. In DNA, the CDR3 is TGTGCCCCCGGGAGACTAGCTTACGAGCAGTACTTC. Amino acid sequence: CAPGRLAYEQYF.

This clonotype showed up just a few times. The chain is built from TRBV6-1 and TRBJ1-1; D remains unclear. This CDR3 has 14 residues. Trimming removed 3 bases at V and 0 bases at J, with 8 bases between. The germline CDR1 and CDR2 sequences are MNHNS and SASEGT. The CDR3 sequence: CASSEKIVNTEAFF. CDR3 DNA sequence: TGTGCCAGCAGTGAGAAAATTGTGAACACTGAAGCTTTCTTT.

This clonotype was detected ten times or more. The chain is built from TRBV2 and TRBJ2-3, with no clear D. Trimming left V 10 bases short and J 2 bases short, with 4 bases between. CDR3 size: 10 residues. Germline V gives CDR1 SNHLY, CDR2 FYNNEI. The CDR3 DNA follows: TGTGCCACCCACACAGATACGCAGTATTTT. Protein: CATHTDTQYF.

This clonotype has a count of ten or more. The gene calls are TRBV29-1 and TRBJ1-2; 9 bases line up with TRBD1. The V and J ends lost 8 bases and 6 bases, in that order; junction bases with no gene match: 7. The CDR3 consists of 12 residues. Germline values: CDR1 SQVTM, CDR2 ANQGSEA. CDR3: CSTGTGRNGYTF. The CDR3 DNA reads as TGCAGCACCGGGACAGGGAGAAATGGCTACACCTTC. The full variable domain, rest sourced from reference TRBV29-1 and TRBJ1-2, is SAVISQKPSRDICQRGTSLTIQCQVDSQVTMMFWYRQQPGQSLTLIATANQGSEATYESGFVIDKFPISRPNLTFSTLTVSNMSPEDSSIYLCSTGTGRNGYTFGSGTRLTVV.

This clonotype was observed a handful of times. The chain links TRBV20-1 to TRBJ1-4; a weak D match, TRBD1 (5 bases). Germline-derived CDR1 and CDR2 are DFQATT and SNEGSKA (reference sequence). The V end was cut by 5 bases, the J end by 8 bases, with 15 bases between. The CDR3 runs 13 residues. Written as DNA, the CDR3 is TGCAGTGCTTGGATAGGGAGGGGAGAAAAACTGTTTTTT. As protein: CSAWIGRGEKLFF.

The chain couples TRBV7-9 to TRBJ2-1; TRBD2 agrees at 8 bases. The CDR3 runs 17 residues. Unmatched junction bases numbered 15, after V lost 5 bases and J lost 6 bases. Germline CDR1 and CDR2: SEHNR and FQNEAQ (reference sequence). This CDR3 reads CASSPRGSSGSLNEQFF. The CDR3 region has the DNA TGTGCCAGCAGCCCTAGAGGTTCTAGCGGGTCCCTCAATGAGCAGTTCTTC.

This clonotype was detected many times. The chain joins TRBV5-1 to TRBJ2-3; tentative D call: TRBD2 (5 bases). Trimming removed 7 bases at V and 4 bases at J, with 7 bases between. Germline V lookup: CDR1 SGHRS, CDR2 YFSETQ. The CDR3 runs 11 residues. The CDR3, as DNA: TGCGCCAGCTTGGGAGCAGATACGCAGTATTTT. The encoded protein is CASLGADTQYF.

This clonotype was seen ten or more times. The chain uses TRBV12-3 or TRBV12-4 and TRBJ2-7, with 8 bases lining up with TRBD1. This CDR3 contains 13 residues. With 3 bases clipped from V and 4 bases from J, the junction kept 2 bases outside the gene matches. The CDR3 sequence is CASSFRTGYEQYF. The CDR3 coding sequence is TGTGCCAGCAGTTTCAGGACAGGGTACGAGCAGTACTTC.

This clonotype was counted at least ten times. This chain connects TRBV5-6 to TRBJ2-7, with D unclear. This CDR3 is 11 amino acids long. With 4 bases removed from V and 3 bases from J, the gap between germline ends came to 5 bases. Germline V gene data show CDR1 as SGHDT and CDR2 as YYEEEE. CDR3 residues: CASSVNYEQYF. The CDR3 nucleotides read TGTGCCAGCAGCGTGAACTACGAGCAGTACTTC.

In its sample, this clonotype was seen many times. V gene TRBV5-6 combines with J gene TRBJ2-2; TRBD2 matches 8 bases. V shed 1 base, J shed 6 bases, and the junction held 8 bases outside the gene matches. This CDR3 region has 16 residues. Germline CDR1 and CDR2: SGHDT and YYEEEE. This chain's CDR3 is CASSLFSGRRPGELFF. The CDR3 DNA reads TGTGCCAGCAGCTTGTTCAGCGGGAGACGCCCCGGGGAGCTGTTTTTT. Variable domain in full (rest from reference TRBV5-6 and TRBJ2-2): DAGVTQSPTHLIKTRGQQVTLRCSPKSGHDTVSWYQQALGQGPQFIFQYYEEEERQRGNFPDRFSGHQFPNYSSELNVNALLLGDSALYLCASSLFSGRRPGELFFGEGSRLTVL.

This clonotype was seen more than once but under ten times. The rearrangement joins TRBV6-1 to TRBJ1-1; D may be TRBD1 (6 bases). This CDR3 is 16 amino acids long. From germline, CDR1 is MNHNS and CDR2 SASEGT. Trimming took off 6 bases at V and 0 bases at J, with 17 bases between the two ends. DNA for the CDR3: TGTGCCAGCAGCAAAATGCCGACAGGTATGAACACTGAAGCTTTCTTT. It specifies CASSKMPTGMNTEAFF.

This clonotype came up a few times. This sequence may be a read error, since a much larger clone differs from it by one base. The genes are TRBV7-8 and TRBJ1-1; D is undetermined. CDR3 length: 13 residues. CDR1 is SGHVS, CDR2 FQNEAQ, per germline. CDR3 sequence: CASSLARRTEASF. CDR3 bases: TGTGCCAGCAGCTTAGCGCGGAGGACTGAAGCTTCCTTT.

This clonotype was counted at least ten times. This sequence joins TRBV5-1 and TRBJ2-3, with D perhaps matching TRBD1 (6 bases). This CDR3 is built from 13 residues. V shed 0 bases and J shed 6 bases, with 8 bases lying between them. From germline, CDR1 is SGHRS and CDR2 YFSETQ. The CDR3 sequence: CASSLEGDDTQYF. DNA of the CDR3: TGCGCCAGCAGCTTGGAGGGGGACGATACGCAGTATTTT.

There are a few counts of this clonotype. The chain links TRBV15 to TRBJ1-5; D uncertain. The germline V gene encodes CDR1 LNHNV and CDR2 YYDKDF (reference sequence). The CDR3 has 14 amino acids. Trimming left V 3 bases short and J 5 bases short, with 11 bases between. CDR3 loop: CATSRTIGDQPQHF. CDR3 DNA sequence: TGTGCCACCAGCAGGACCATTGGCGATCAGCCCCAGCATTTT.

This clonotype was seen ten or more times. The chain's CDR3 is CASSFGRIYEQYF. The CDR3 region has the DNA TGTGCCAGCAGTTTCGGGCGGATATACGAGCAGTACTTC. The rearrangement joins TRBV12-3 or TRBV12-4 to TRBJ2-7; D call uncertain. The CDR3 has 13 amino acids. Trimming left V 3 bases short and J 4 bases short, with 10 bases between.

This clonotype was observed many times. The rearrangement links TRBV2 to TRBJ2-3; 13 nucleotides agree with TRBD2. Per the germline V gene, CDR1 is SNHLY and CDR2 is FYNNEI. J was trimmed by 0 bases and V by 5 bases; bases with no gene match: 5. CDR3 length equals 17 residues. The CDR3 DNA reads as TGTGCCAGCAGTTCTACTAGCGGGAGGGATAGCACAGATACGCAGTATTTT. This gives the protein CASSSTSGRDSTDTQYF.

This sequence joins TRBV20-1 and TRBJ2-1; the match to TRBD2 covers 14 bases. V shed 6 bases and J 6 bases; nucleotides not matched to a gene: 7. The CDR3 spans 15 residues. From germline, CDR1 is DFQATT and CDR2 SNEGSKA (reference sequence). CDR3 sequence reads: CSAPMGLAGVNEQFF. The CDR3 coding sequence is TGCAGTGCCCCCATGGGACTAGCGGGAGTCAATGAGCAGTTCTTC.

Regarding this clonotype: A junction end diverges from the germline sequence, so it may reflect a read error. The rearrangement joins TRBV9 to TRBJ2-7; 8 positions match TRBD2. Germline V gene data show CDR1 as SGDLS and CDR2 as YYNGEE. The CDR3 contains 14 residues. CDR3 sequence: CASSPGLAEYEEYF. In DNA, the CDR3 is TGTGCCAGCAGCCCAGGACTAGCAGAATACGAGGAGTACTTC.